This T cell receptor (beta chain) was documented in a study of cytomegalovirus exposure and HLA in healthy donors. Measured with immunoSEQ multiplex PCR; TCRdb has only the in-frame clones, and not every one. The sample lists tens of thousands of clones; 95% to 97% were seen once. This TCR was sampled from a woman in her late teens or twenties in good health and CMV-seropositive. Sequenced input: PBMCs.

This CDR3 reads CASSLDSSLETQYF. The CDR3 coding sequence is TGTGCCAGCAGCTTAGATAGTAGTTTGGAGACCCAGTACTTC. The rearrangement links TRBV7-3 to TRBJ2-5; no clear D gene. Trimming left V 2 bases short and J 5 bases short, with 12 bases between. Germline V lookup: CDR1 SGHTA, CDR2 FQGTGA. The CDR3 sequence is 14 residues long.